Reported below is one TCR beta chain. The CDR3 length is 15 residues. Trimming pared 2 bases from V and 8 bases from J, leaving 13 bases between. Germline CDR1 MDHEN, CDR2 SYDVKM. These data originate in a study of blood T cell repertoires in COVID-19. Background on the study: The analysed material was cDNA or gDNA that came from T cells, B-cell-depleted T cells, or PBMCs.

Some clones are missing from TCRdb's copy, which holds only in-frame ones; the method was immunoSEQ multiplex PCR. The sample consists of about 170,000 clones, over 65% of them appearing once. Those who participated ranged in age from roughly 18 to 89 years and resided in some 24 US areas. Two negative PCRs, clearance, or symptom resolution had been documented for recovered Cohort 3 donors. The sequenced sample was PBMCs or T cells enriched from blood (not recorded which). This clonotype was sampled from a woman aged 50 to 60 who had recovered from COVID-19. The chain joins TRBV28 to TRBJ1-6, with TRBD1 as a possible D gene (6 bases). The CDR3 sequence: CASSLPQGWDSPLHF. In nucleotides, the CDR3 is TGTGCCAGCAGTTTACCGCAGGGGTGGGATTCACCCCTCCACTTT.